The text below deals with one T cell receptor beta chain. This record comes from a study of control samples from healthy donors and cancer patients. Sequencing was performed with immunoSEQ multiplex PCR; in TCRdb, only in-frame clones are kept and a portion is missing. The sample has over 80,000 clones, around four fifths seen once. This CDR3 is 14 amino acids long. V lost 6 bases and J lost 1, with 13 bases in between. Germline CDR1 reads MNHNY; CDR2 reads SVGAGI (reference sequence). The sequence was obtained from a man aged 25-45 years in good health. The sequencing sample was made of blood. The V call is TRBV6-6, the J call TRBJ2-7; D is uncertain. This CDR3 reads CASSPPSRSYEQYF. In DNA, the CDR3 is TGTGCCAGCAGCCCCCCTAGTAGATCCTACGAGCAGTACTTC.